This entry lists 23 T cell receptor beta chains sequenced from one sample in a study of T cell clonality in common variable immunodeficiency. Assay: immunoSEQ multiplex PCR; the TCRdb copy retains only in-frame clones and omits some. Observed in the sample are some 43,000 clones, none of them singletons. Sequencing used peripheral blood mononuclear cells. These receptors were collected from a person aged 18 to 75 in good health.

This clone came up many times. The read is 3 residues too short to cover the CDR3 end, so that end is filled in from the germline J gene. V usage is TRBV2 and J usage is TRBJ2-5; the match to TRBD1 covers 7 bases. Germline V gene lookup returns CDR1 SNHLY and CDR2 FYNNEI. J lost 3 bases, V lost 10 bases, and 11 bases had no gene match. This CDR3 is 14 amino acids long. The CDR3 bases that were read are TGTGCCAACCCACGAAATGACAGGGAAGAGACC. This translates into CANPRNDREET. The CDR3, in full, reads CANPRNDREETQYF.

There are many counts of this clone. The read falls 3 residues short of the CDR3 end, and the missing part is taken from the germline J gene. The chain links TRBV2 to TRBJ2-5; 12 nucleotides line up with TRBD2. Germline CDR1 SNHLY, CDR2 FYNNEI. The CDR3 runs to 15 residues. The J segment lost 1 base and the V segment lost 4 bases, leaving 1 base of the junction unmatched. CDR3 sequence reads: CASSGTSGAQETQYF. The CDR3 bases that were read are TGTGCCAGCAGTGGGACTAGCGGGGCCCAAGAGACC.

This clone was seen at least ten times. Incomplete CDR3 DNA: TGTGCCAGTAGCGGGACACTCTACGAG. The encoded protein is CASSGTLYE. The entire CDR3 is CASSGTLYEQYF. The J gene is TRBJ2-7, the V gene TRBV19; a weak D match, TRBD1 (6 bases). Coverage ceases 3 residues before the CDR3 finishes, and the germline J gene fills in the end. This CDR3 contains 12 residues. Deletions cut 6 bases from V and 3 bases from J, with 9 bases between. CDR1 is LNHDA, CDR2 SQIVND, per germline (reference sequence).

There are many counts of this clone. Sequencing ends 3 residues short of the CDR3 end; the germline J gene provides the rest. The J gene is TRBJ1-5, the V gene TRBV23-1; 10 bases match TRBD1. TRBV23-1 is placed among ORFs of uncertain function. J lost 6 bases, V lost 4 bases, and 18 bases had no gene match. The CDR3 is 19 amino acids. Partial CDR3 DNA: TGCGCCAGCAGTCTAAAGACATTGGGCGGACAGGGGGAAGGTCAGCCC. This codes for CASSLKTLGGQGEGQP. The entire CDR3 protein reads CASSLKTLGGQGEGQPQHF.

At least ten counts were recorded for this clone. Read data end 3 residues before the CDR3 end; the end is taken from the germline J gene. The rearrangement uses TRBV18 and TRBJ2-7; D may be TRBD1 or TRBD2 (6 bases each). The CDR3 has 14 amino acids. Germline CDR1 is KGHSH and CDR2 is LQKENI. The V end lost 3 bases, the J end lost 4 bases, and 13 bases lay between the germline ends. The part of the CDR3 DNA that was read is TGTGCCAGCTCACCTCAAGGAGGGGGATACGAG. Its protein is CASSPQGGGYE. The full CDR3 protein is CASSPQGGGYEQYF. The full variable domain, completed using reference TRBV18 and TRBJ2-7, is NAGVMQNPRHLVRRRGQEARLRCSPMKGHSHVYWYRQLPEEGLKFMVYLQKENIIDESGMPKERFSAEFPKEGPSILRIQQVVRGDSAAYFCASSPQGGGYEQYFGPGTRLTVT.

This clone was observed a few times. The CDR3 extends 3 residues past the end of the read, so its final part is completed from the germline J gene. The chain carries TRBV5-6 and TRBJ2-3; perhaps TRBD1 as D (6 bases). Germline CDR1 and CDR2: SGHDT and YYEEEE. The CDR3 totals 14 residues. The covered CDR3 bases are TGTGCCAGCAGCGAGGGGGATAGCAATCAGCCG. Translating gives CASSEGDSNQP. The CDR3 in full is CASSEGDSNQPQYF.

This clone was observed many times. The CDR3 end is not reached by the read, which stops 3 residues before it; the germline J gene fills it in. This sequence joins TRBV24-1 and TRBJ2-3; 7 bases match TRBD2. This CDR3 region has 16 residues. Germline CDR1 KGHDR, CDR2 SFDVKD. The V segment lost 4 bases and the J segment 1 base; nucleotides outside the gene matches: 7. The CDR3 sequence is CATSDLAERGTDTQYF. The covered CDR3 bases are TGTGCCACCAGTGACCTAGCGGAGAGGGGCACAGATACG.

This clone was seen at least ten times. The observed sequence ends 3 residues before the CDR3 terminus, with the missing tail filled in from the germline J gene. This chain links TRBV30 with TRBJ1-1, with D possibly matching TRBD1 (5 bases). Trimming took 4 bases from V and 5 from J, leaving 8 bases between them. The CDR3 covers 11 residues. Looked up from germline, CDR1 is GTSNPN and CDR2 is SVGIG (reference sequence). Partial CDR3 DNA: TGTGCCTGGATGCAGGGAACTGAA. Residues: CAWMQGTE. The full CDR3 reads CAWMQGTEAFF. The variable domain in full, with the rest retrieved from reference TRBV30 and TRBJ1-1, is SQTIHQWPATLVQPVGSPLSLECTVEGTSNPNLYWYRQAAGRGLQLLFYSVGIGQISSEVPQNLSASRPQDRQFILSSKKLLLSDSGFYLCAWMQGTEAFFGQGTRLTVV.

This clone was seen ten or more times. The CDR3 end falls 3 residues outside the read, so it is completed with the germline J gene. This sequence joins TRBV7-3 and TRBJ2-1; possibly TRBD2 for D (5 bases). This CDR3 is built from 15 residues. Between the trimmed V and J ends, which lost 1 base and 4 bases, there was a span of 11 bases. Germline loops: CDR1 SGHTA, CDR2 FQGTGA. The CDR3 sequence is CASSLKADPYNEQFF. The CDR3 DNA, read in part, is TGTGCCAGCAGCTTAAAAGCGGACCCTTACAATGAG.

This clone has a handful of counts. With a much larger clone just one base away, this may be a read error. The sequence runs out 3 residues before the end of the CDR3; the remainder is reconstructed from the germline J gene. The V and J genes are TRBV6-1 and TRBJ2-3, with TRBD1 as a possible D gene (6 bases). CDR1 and CDR2 (germline): MNHNS, SASEGT. The CDR3 has 13 amino acids. CDR3 loop: CASSEWGPQPQYF. CDR3 DNA, as far as it was read: TGTGCCAGCAGTGAATGGGGGCCGCAGCCG.

This clone was detected ten times or more. Read sequence stops 3 residues before the CDR3 end, and the germline J gene provides the missing end. This chain connects TRBV7-2 to TRBJ1-5, with D possibly being TRBD1 (5 bases). Between the trimmed V and J ends, which lost 1 base and 6 bases, there was a span of 13 bases. The germline CDR1 and CDR2 sequences are SGHTA and FQGNSA. This CDR3 region has 15 residues. This chain's CDR3 is CASSLVGGEGQPQHF. The covered CDR3 bases are TGTGCCAGCAGCTTAGTCGGGGGGGAGGGTCAGCCC.

This clone turned up a few times. The CDR3 end falls 3 residues outside the read, so it is completed with the germline J gene. The V gene is TRBV5-1, the J gene TRBJ2-3, with a tentative D call TRBD2 (6 bases). Germline values: CDR1 SGHRS, CDR2 YFSETQ. The CDR3 extends over 15 amino acids. CDR3: CASSPGEYSNQPQYF. Incomplete CDR3 DNA: TGCGCCAGCAGCCCGGGGGAATATAGCAATCAGCCG.

A note on this clone: The read terminates 3 residues before the CDR3 end, so the remaining end is supplied by the germline J gene. The chain recombines TRBV10-2 with TRBJ2-7, with 9 bases lining up with TRBD2. The CDR3 sequence is 14 residues long. Trimming cost V 8 bases and J 1 base; bases outside gene matches: 6. Germline CDR1 and CDR2: WSHSY and SAAADI. CDR3 sequence: CASSLAGPSYEQYF. The covered CDR3 bases are TGCGCCAGCTCCCTAGCGGGACCTTCCTACGAG.

Ten or more counts support this clone. The covered CDR3 bases are TGTGCCAGCAGCTTGGGACTGCATGGC. As protein: CASSLGLHG. The full CDR3 reads CASSLGLHGYTF. The chain uses TRBV5-5 and TRBJ1-2; D ambiguous. Coverage ceases 3 residues before the CDR3 finishes, and the germline J gene fills in the end. Germline CDR1 SGHKS, CDR2 YYEKEE (reference sequence). The V end was cut by 0 bases, the J end by 6 bases, with 6 bases between. The CDR3 is 12 amino acids.

Ten or more counts support this clone. The read terminates 3 residues before the CDR3 end, so the remaining end is supplied by the germline J gene. The chain joins TRBV7-2 to TRBJ2-7; D unclear. Looked up from germline, CDR1 is SGHTA and CDR2 is FQGNSA. V was cut by 5 bases and J by 0 bases, with 2 bases left in between. This CDR3 region has 11 residues. CDR3 loop: CASSRSYEQYF. The sequenced CDR3 bases are TGTGCCAGCAGCCGCTCCTACGAG. Looking up the rest from reference TRBV7-2 and TRBJ2-7 gives the full variable domain: GAGVSQSPSNKVTEKGKDVELRCDPISGHTALYWYRQSLGQGLEFLIYFQGNSAPDKSGLPSDRFSAERTGGSVSTLTIQRTQQEDSAVYLCASSRSYEQYFGPGTRLTVT.

This clone was seen many times. The read terminates 3 residues before the CDR3 end, so the remaining end is supplied by the germline J gene. V and J are TRBV20-1 and TRBJ1-1; a weak D match, TRBD1 (6 bases). This CDR3 is built from 15 residues. V shed 5 bases and J shed 1 base, with 17 bases lying between them. The V gene's germline CDR1 is DFQATT and CDR2 SNEGSKA (reference sequence). The CDR3 protein is CSAGSLGQTNTEAFF. The sequenced part of the CDR3 DNA is TGCAGTGCTGGGTCCCTGGGACAAACGAACACTGAA.

At least ten counts were recorded for this clone. The read ends 3 residues early relative to the CDR3; the germline J gene fills the gap. The rearrangement uses TRBV5-1 and TRBJ2-1; 10 positions agree with TRBD2. Per germline, CDR1 SGHRS and CDR2 YFSETQ. The length of the CDR3 is 14 residues. The ends lost 4 bases at V and 6 bases at J; junction bases unmatched: 4. The CDR3 reads CASSLGLARNEQFF. The CDR3 bases that were read are TGCGCCAGCAGCCTGGGACTAGCGCGCAATGAG.

This clone was observed at least ten times. The read ends 3 residues shy of where the CDR3 ends; the end is completed using the germline J gene. This sequence joins TRBV2 and TRBJ2-1; 11 nucleotides align to TRBD2. This CDR3 comprises 15 residues. V was pared by 6 bases and J by 7 bases, with 8 bases of the junction left unmatched. Germline V gives CDR1 SNHLY, CDR2 FYNNEI. CDR3 protein: CASRLLAGVDNEQFF. The covered CDR3 bases are TGTGCCAGCAGGTTACTAGCGGGAGTCGATAATGAG. The full variable domain, completed using reference TRBV2 and TRBJ2-1, is EPEVTQTPSHQVTQMGQEVILRCVPISNHLYFYWYRQILGQKVEFLVSFYNNEISEKSEIFDDQFSVERPDGSNFTLKIRSTKLEDSAMYFCASRLLAGVDNEQFFGPGTRLTVL.

This clone was observed many times. With the read ending 3 residues before the CDR3 end, the germline J gene is used to fill in that end. The chain joins TRBV20-1 to TRBJ1-6, with TRBD1 as a possible D gene (6 bases). This CDR3 is 15 amino acids long. Trimming took off 1 base at V and 9 bases at J, with 16 bases between the two ends. Germline V CDR1 and CDR2: DFQATT, SNEGSKA (reference sequence). The part of the CDR3 DNA that was read is TGCAGTGCTAGAGGCCCACAGGGTGAGATTTCACCC. Its protein product is CSARGPQGEISP. In full, the CDR3 reads CSARGPQGEISPLHF.

This clone showed up many times. The observed sequence ends 3 residues before the CDR3 terminus, with the missing tail filled in from the germline J gene. This chain links TRBV5-1 with TRBJ2-3, with TRBD1 matching over 10 bases. The length of the CDR3 is 16 residues. The J segment lost 1 base and the V segment lost 4 bases, leaving 6 bases of the junction unmatched. CDR1 SGHRS and CDR2 YFSETQ come from the germline V gene. CDR3 region: CASSIIGQGGTDTQYF. The CDR3 bases that were read are TGCGCCAGCAGCATAATAGGACAGGGGGGCACAGATACG. Variable domain in full (rest from reference TRBV5-1 and TRBJ2-3): KAGVTQTPRYLIKTRGQQVTLSCSPISGHRSVSWYQQTPGQGLQFLFEYFSETQRNKGNFPGRFSGRQFSNSRSEMNVSTLELGDSALYLCASSIIGQGGTDTQYFGPGTRLTVL.

This clone showed up many times. The read comes to an end 3 residues before the CDR3 does, leaving the germline J gene to fill in the end. The chain employs TRBV15 and TRBJ1-4; TRBD1 aligns across 7 bases. In germline, CDR1 is LNHNV, CDR2 YYDKDF (reference sequence). V gave up 3 bases and J gave up 1 base; unmatched junction bases: 5. The CDR3 covers 16 residues. The DNA read from the CDR3 is TGTGCCACCAGCAGGTCAGGGGGGCGAACTAATGAAAAA. Protein: CATSRSGGRTNEK. The whole CDR3 protein is CATSRSGGRTNEKLFF.

This clone was detected ten times or more. The read ends 3 residues early relative to the CDR3; the germline J gene fills the gap. The chain carries TRBV12-3 or TRBV12-4 and TRBJ1-3; no definite D call. CDR3 length: 14 residues. V shed 6 bases and J shed 0 bases, with 9 bases lying between them. The CDR3 bases that were read are TGTGCCAGCAGACCGGGGTTCTCTGGAAACACC. Translating gives CASRPGFSGNT. The whole CDR3 protein is CASRPGFSGNTIYF.

This clone showed up just a few times. The read is 3 residues too short to cover the CDR3 end, so that end is filled in from the germline J gene. The chain joins TRBV7-2 to TRBJ1-2; D not certain. Per germline, CDR1 SGHTA and CDR2 FQGNSA. The CDR3 contains 13 residues. CDR3 DNA, as far as it was read: TGTGCCAGCAGCGGGCCCAACGACAATGAC. Translating it yields CASSGPNDND. The full CDR3 sequence reads CASSGPNDNDYTF.